The 14 T cell receptor beta chains listed next were all sequenced from one sample in a study of T cells expressing NK-cell markers. TCRdb re-called the 5' RACE reads; every CDR3 protein appears as one record, without DNA. The sample's table shows 150,000 to 200,000 distinct CDR3 sequences. Input material: blood T cells: a sorted CD56 or NKG2C T cell subset, CD4+ or CD8+ T cells, or bulk PBMC T cells (not recorded which). These receptors were taken from a woman between 18 and 70 years old in good health.

This chain links TRBV12-3 or TRBV12-4 with TRBJ1-2; with no DNA, the TCRdb D assignment of TRBD1 cannot be verified. The CDR3 is made up of 16 amino acids. The CDR3 here is CASRQGASSLSYGYTF.

The V gene is TRBV5-1, the J gene TRBJ1-6; TCRdb lists TRBD1, though no DNA is available to test this call. CDR3 length: 15 residues. In germline, CDR1 is SGHRS, CDR2 YFSETQ. CDR3 loop: CASSLEGTGFSPLHF.

V and J are TRBV3-1 and TRBJ2-1; TCRdb calls TRBD1, which cannot be checked without DNA. Germline V gene lookup returns CDR1 LGHDT and CDR2 YNNKEL (reference sequence). The CDR3 is made up of 12 amino acids. The chain's CDR3 is CASSLTRDEQFF.

The V and J genes are TRBV25-1 and TRBJ2-7. The CDR3 contains 11 residues. The germline gives CDR1 MGHDK, CDR2 SYGVNS. CDR3 residues: CASSERSEQYF.

The chain has TRBV27 and TRBJ2-5; there is no DNA to check the TCRdb D call of TRBD1. CDR3 length: 13 amino acids. Per germline, CDR1 MNHEY and CDR2 SMNVEV (reference sequence). The CDR3 sequence: CASSPHGGETQYF.

This chain joins TRBV5-5 and TRBJ2-1. Germline lookup yields CDR1 SGHKS and CDR2 YYEKEE (reference sequence). This CDR3 is built from 14 residues. CDR3 loop: CASSLYSVGNEQFF.

The rearrangement links TRBV9 to TRBJ2-3; TCRdb indicates TRBD2, and absent DNA this call remains unverified. This CDR3 has 16 residues. Germline V CDR1 and CDR2: SGDLS, YYNGEE. CDR3: CASSVSREQYTDTQYF.

The chain is built from TRBV20-1 and TRBJ2-7; TCRdb selects TRBD2, and the lack of DNA leaves this call unchecked. Germline CDR1 and CDR2: DFQATT and SNEGSKA (reference sequence). The CDR3 is made up of 15 amino acids. The CDR3 reads CSAPNLAGGSYEQYF.

The chain combines TRBV10-3 with TRBJ1-3; there is no DNA to check the TCRdb D call of TRBD1. Germline loops: CDR1 ENHRY, CDR2 SYGVKD. The CDR3 runs 14 residues. CDR3 residues: CAISGGTAGNTIYF.

The J gene is TRBJ1-6, the V gene TRBV5-1; TCRdb names TRBD1, which stays unverified in the absence of DNA. The germline CDR1 and CDR2 sequences are SGHRS and YFSETQ. This CDR3 is 15 amino acids long. The chain's CDR3 is CASSLAPGAESPLHF.

This chain uses TRBV20-1 with TRBJ1-1. This CDR3 is built from 16 residues. Germline V gene sequence: CDR1 DFQATT, CDR2 SNEGSKA (reference sequence). The CDR3 protein is CSASGHYPGRYTEAFF.

The chain employs TRBV2 and TRBJ2-7; TCRdb gives TRBD2 as the D gene, but with no DNA this cannot be confirmed. The CDR3 length is 13 residues. Looked up from germline, CDR1 is SNHLY and CDR2 is FYNNEI. CDR3 sequence reads: CASTTSGGAMSYF.

The chain couples TRBV11-2 to TRBJ2-2. The CDR3 is 12 residues long. Germline V gene lookup returns CDR1 SGHAT and CDR2 FQNNGV. CDR3 loop: CASRKATGELFF.

V usage is TRBV12-3 or TRBV12-4 and J usage is TRBJ2-2; the D gene TCRdb calls, TRBD1, cannot be checked with no DNA. CDR3 length: 13 residues. The CDR3: CASDPGGTGELFF.